This T cell receptor beta chain was captured by sequencing in a study of blood T cell repertoires in COVID-19 (dated by TCRdb to 2020 to 2022). About the investigation overall: Collaborator samples came from the United States, Italy and Spain and covered acute and convalescent phases of COVID-19. HLA class I and class II types, where available, came from metadata supplied by the sample provider rather than from assay-based typing. A freely available public database, intended as a resource for researchers studying the immune response to SARS-CoV-2, is where the repertoires were released. The samples were drawn from the first 160 participants of the ongoing ImmuneRACE study and from over a thousand subjects provided by 6 global collaborators. The sample metadata nearly always contained a de-identified subject ID, COVID-19 status, age in years and sex. The prospective study material was composed of cDNA or gDNA derived from T cells, B-cell-depleted T cells, or PBMCs. The dataset comprised deeply sampled blood TCRbeta repertoires from subjects exposed to, actively infected with, or recovered from COVID-19.

Collaborating institutions collected whole blood in K2EDTA tubes following their own protocols. For TCRbeta analysis, collaborators shipped samples as frozen whole blood, isolated PBMCs, or DNA extracted from either of those sample types. Turning to this clone: Its antigen target is currently unknown. Base qualities are not provided; no much larger clone lies one nucleotide away.

Study-wide conclusions, independent of this receptor: How much clinical and demographic metadata was included differed by source and by participant, and the metadata was provided uncurated.

From the cysteine up to the phenylalanine, the CDR3 has a length of 15 residues. Only CDR3 DNA remains: 45 bases, in frame from the first base. Reading the germline V gene gives CDR1 SGHNT and CDR2 YENEEA. The V end gives up 4 bases and the J end 4 bases, leaving 2 bases in the junction not matched to a gene. The immunoSEQ Assay, a bias-controlled multiplex PCR, was used to amplify TCRbeta CDR3 regions from genomic DNA. On the authors' methods: The number of nucleated cells in each sample was estimated from the amplification of reference gene primers within the assay. Sequence reads were collapsed and filtered to measure the absolute abundance of every unique TCRbeta CDR3 rearrangement. For each sample, productive Simpson clonality was calculated as the square root of Simpson's diversity index over productive rearrangements. This immuneACCESS table, as held by TCRdb, lists in-frame sequences with V and J called but not all clones. Of the missing ones, under half trace to an unresolved V gene in checked studies; the others have no known cause. The DNA was the basis for D and trimming; V, J and clone size are from that table. The sample profile shows roughly 170,000 clones; 85% to 90% of them were found once. 2.5% to 3.5% of the sample comes from the top ten.

This receptor was taken from a man between 35 and 55 years old with active or convalescent COVID-19. The sample comprised peripheral blood. The rearranged segments are TRBV11-3 and TRBJ2-1; 12 junctional bases match TRBD2. The CDR3 region: CASSWTSGEYNEQFF. Here is the DNA: TGTGCCAGCAGCTGGACTAGCGGGGAATACAATGAGCAGTTCTTC.